Detailed here is one T cell receptor beta chain. The study recruited people aged roughly 18 to 100 years across approximately 23 US areas. Source study methods: Reference gene primer amplification gave estimated nucleated cell counts. Assay: immunoSEQ multiplex PCR; the TCRdb copy retains only in-frame clones and omits some. V, J and clone size are taken as reported in that table, and D and trimming were inferred from the DNA itself. The sample lists about 240,000 clones, about four fifths occurring once. The source of the sample is a study of blood T cell repertoires in COVID-19. The overall study: Samples of COVID-19 (acute and convalescent) were obtained from the United States, Italy and Spain. From T cells, B-cell-depleted T cells, or PBMCs came the material, which was cDNA or gDNA.

This receptor was obtained from a woman in her forties who had been exposed to COVID-19. Sequencing was done on a sample of PBMCs or T cells enriched from blood (not recorded which).

CDR3 region: CASTNGQDTIYF. CDR3 sequence (DNA): TGTGCCAGCACGAATGGTCAGGACACCATATATTTT. The genes are TRBV2 and TRBJ1-3; D is unresolved. The V gene lost 7 bases and the J gene lost 8 bases, with 12 bases spanning the gap. The CDR3 is 12 amino acids. Per the germline V gene, CDR1 is SNHLY and CDR2 is FYNNEI.